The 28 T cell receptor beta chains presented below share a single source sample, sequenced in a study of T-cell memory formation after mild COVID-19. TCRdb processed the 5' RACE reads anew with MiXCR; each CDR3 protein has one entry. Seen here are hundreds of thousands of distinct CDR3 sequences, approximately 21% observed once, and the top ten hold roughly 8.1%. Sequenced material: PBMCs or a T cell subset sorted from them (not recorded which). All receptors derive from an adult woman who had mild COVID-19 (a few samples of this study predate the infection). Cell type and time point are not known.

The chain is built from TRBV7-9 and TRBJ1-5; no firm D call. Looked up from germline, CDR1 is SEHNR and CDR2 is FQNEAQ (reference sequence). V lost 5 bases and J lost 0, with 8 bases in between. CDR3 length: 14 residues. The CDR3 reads CASSTDFSNQPQHF. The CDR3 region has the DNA TGTGCCAGCAGCACGGACTTTAGCAATCAGCCCCAGCATTTT.

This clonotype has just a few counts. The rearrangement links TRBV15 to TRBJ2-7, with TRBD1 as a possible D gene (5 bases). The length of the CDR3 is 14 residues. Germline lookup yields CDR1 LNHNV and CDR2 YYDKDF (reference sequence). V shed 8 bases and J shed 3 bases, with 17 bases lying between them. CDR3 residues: CATAERGRGYEQYF. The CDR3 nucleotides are TGTGCCACCGCCGAAAGGGGAAGGGGCTACGAGCAGTACTTC. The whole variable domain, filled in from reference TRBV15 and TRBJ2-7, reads DAMVIQNPRYQVTQFGKPVTLSCSQTLNHNVMYWYQQKSSQAPKLLFHYYDKDFNNEADTPDNFQSRRPNTSFCFLDIRSPGLGDTAMYLCATAERGRGYEQYFGPGTRLTVT.

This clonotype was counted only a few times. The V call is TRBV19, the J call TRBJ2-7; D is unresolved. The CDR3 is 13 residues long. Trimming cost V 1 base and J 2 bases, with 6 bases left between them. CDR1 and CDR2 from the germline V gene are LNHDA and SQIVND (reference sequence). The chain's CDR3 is CASSIVHPYEQYF. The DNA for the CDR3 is TGTGCCAGTAGTATAGTACATCCCTACGAGCAGTACTTC.

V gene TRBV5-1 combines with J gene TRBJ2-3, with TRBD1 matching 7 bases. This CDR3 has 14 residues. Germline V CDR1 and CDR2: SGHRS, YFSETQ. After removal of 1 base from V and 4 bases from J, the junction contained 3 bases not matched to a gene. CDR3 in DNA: TGCGCCAGCAGCTTGTATGGGACAGCAGATACGCAGTATTTT. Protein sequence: CASSLYGTADTQYF.

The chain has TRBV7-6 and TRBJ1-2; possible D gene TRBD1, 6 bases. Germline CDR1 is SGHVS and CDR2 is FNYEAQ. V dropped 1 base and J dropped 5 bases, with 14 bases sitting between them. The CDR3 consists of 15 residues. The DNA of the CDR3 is TGTGCCAGCAGCTTAGTAGGGGGGGCAGAGTATGGCTACACCTTC. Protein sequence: CASSLVGGAEYGYTF.

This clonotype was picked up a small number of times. The CDR3 is CASTTDRGTDTQYF. In DNA, the CDR3 is TGTGCCAGCACCACCGACAGGGGAACAGATACGCAGTATTTT. The chain carries TRBV6-5 and TRBJ2-3; TRBD1 aligns across 8 bases. There are 14 residues in the CDR3. Germline V gene lookup returns CDR1 MNHEY and CDR2 SVGAGI. V dropped 7 bases and J dropped 3; count of bases not matched to a gene: 6.

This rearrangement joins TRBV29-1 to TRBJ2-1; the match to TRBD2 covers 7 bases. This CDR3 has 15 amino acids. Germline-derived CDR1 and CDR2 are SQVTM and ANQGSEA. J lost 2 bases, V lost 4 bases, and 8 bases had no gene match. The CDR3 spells CSVAGTTLPYNEQFF. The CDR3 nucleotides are TGCAGCGTTGCCGGGACTACCCTTCCCTACAATGAGCAGTTCTTC.

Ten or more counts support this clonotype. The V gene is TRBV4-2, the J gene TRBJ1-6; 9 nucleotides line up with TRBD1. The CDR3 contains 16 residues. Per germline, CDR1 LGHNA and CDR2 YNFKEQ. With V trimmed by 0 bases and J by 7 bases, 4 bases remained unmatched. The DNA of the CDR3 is TGTGCCAGCAGCCAAGATTGGGACAGGGAAAATTCACCCCTCCACTTT. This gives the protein CASSQDWDRENSPLHF.

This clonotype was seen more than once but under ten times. The DNA for the CDR3 is TGTGCCAGCAGCTTAGGTTTAGAAGGGTATGGAAACACCATATATTTT. It translates to CASSLGLEGYGNTIYF. V is TRBV7-9 and J is TRBJ1-3; unclear D gene. V lost 1 base and J lost 3, with 13 bases in between. The V gene's germline CDR1 is SEHNR and CDR2 FQNEAQ (reference sequence). This CDR3 has 16 amino acids.

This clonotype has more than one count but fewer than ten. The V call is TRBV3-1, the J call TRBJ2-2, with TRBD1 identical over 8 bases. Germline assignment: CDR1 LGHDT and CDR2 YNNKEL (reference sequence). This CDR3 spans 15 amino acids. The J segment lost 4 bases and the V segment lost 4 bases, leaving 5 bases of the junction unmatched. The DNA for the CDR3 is TGTGCCAGCAGCCTTTTCAGGGGGCCCACCGGGGAGCTGTTTTTT. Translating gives CASSLFRGPTGELFF.

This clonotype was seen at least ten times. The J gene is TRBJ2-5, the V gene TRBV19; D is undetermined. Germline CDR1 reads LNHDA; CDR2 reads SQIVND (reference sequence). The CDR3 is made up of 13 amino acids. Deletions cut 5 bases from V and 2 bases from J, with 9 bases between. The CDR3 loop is CASSGNSQETQYF. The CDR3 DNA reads TGTGCCAGTAGTGGTAACAGTCAAGAGACCCAGTACTTC.

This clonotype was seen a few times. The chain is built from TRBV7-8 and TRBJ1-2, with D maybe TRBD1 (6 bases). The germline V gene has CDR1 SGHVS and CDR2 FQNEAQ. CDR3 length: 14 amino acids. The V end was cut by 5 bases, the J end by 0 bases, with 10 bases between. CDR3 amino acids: CASSATGSNYGYTF. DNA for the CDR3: TGTGCCAGCAGCGCAACAGGGTCTAACTATGGCTACACCTTC. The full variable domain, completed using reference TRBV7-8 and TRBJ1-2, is GAGVSQSPRYKVAKRGQDVALRCDPISGHVSLFWYQQALGQGPEFLTYFQNEAQLDKSGLPSDRFFAERPEGSVSTLKIQRTQQEDSAVYLCASSATGSNYGYTFGSGTRLTVV.

CDR3 loop: CASRPSQGFTGELFF. The CDR3 region has the DNA TGCGCCAGCAGGCCTTCACAGGGTTTCACCGGGGAGCTGTTTTTT. The J gene is TRBJ2-2, the V gene TRBV4-1; D is perhaps TRBD1 (6 bases). The CDR3 is made up of 15 amino acids. Trimming left V 6 bases short and J 4 bases short, with 15 bases between. Per germline, CDR1 MGHRA and CDR2 YSYEKL.

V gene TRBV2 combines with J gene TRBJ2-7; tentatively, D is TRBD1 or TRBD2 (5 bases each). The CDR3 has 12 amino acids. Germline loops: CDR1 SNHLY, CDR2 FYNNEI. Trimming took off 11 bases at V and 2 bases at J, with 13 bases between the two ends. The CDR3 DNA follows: TGTGCCGGGACGGACTCAACCTACGAGCAGTACTTC. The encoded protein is CAGTDSTYEQYF. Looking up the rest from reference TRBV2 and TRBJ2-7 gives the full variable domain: EPEVTQTPSHQVTQMGQEVILRCVPISNHLYFYWYRQILGQKVEFLVSFYNNEISEKSEIFDDQFSVERPDGSNFTLKIRSTKLEDSAMYFCAGTDSTYEQYFGPGTRLTVT.

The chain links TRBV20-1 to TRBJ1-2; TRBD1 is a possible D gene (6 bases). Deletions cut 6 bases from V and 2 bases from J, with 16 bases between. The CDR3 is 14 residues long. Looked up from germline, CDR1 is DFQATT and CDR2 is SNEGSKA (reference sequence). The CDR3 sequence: CSASIGQSNYGYTF. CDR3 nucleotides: TGCAGTGCAAGTATAGGACAGTCAAACTATGGCTACACCTTC.

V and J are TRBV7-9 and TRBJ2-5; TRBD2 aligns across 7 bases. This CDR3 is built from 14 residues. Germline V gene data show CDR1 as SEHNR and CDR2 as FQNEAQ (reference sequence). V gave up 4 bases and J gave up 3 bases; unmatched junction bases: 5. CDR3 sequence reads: CASSYTLAEETQYF. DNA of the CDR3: TGTGCCAGCAGCTACACCCTAGCGGAAGAGACCCAGTACTTC.

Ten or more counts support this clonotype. The CDR3 loop is CASSLGAGVDEQFF. The DNA for the CDR3 is TGTGCCAGCAGCTTAGGGGCGGGAGTGGATGAGCAGTTCTTC. This chain joins TRBV7-9 and TRBJ2-1; 7 positions match TRBD2. The CDR3 extends over 14 amino acids. CDR1 and CDR2 (germline): SEHNR, FQNEAQ (reference sequence). With V trimmed by 1 base and J by 8 bases, 5 bases remained unmatched.

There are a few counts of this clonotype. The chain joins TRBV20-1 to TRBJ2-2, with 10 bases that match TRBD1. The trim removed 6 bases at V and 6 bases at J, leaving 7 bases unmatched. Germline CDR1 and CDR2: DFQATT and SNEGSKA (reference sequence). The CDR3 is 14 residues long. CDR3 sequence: CSARDRGVAGELFF. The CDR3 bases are TGCAGTGCCCGGGACAGGGGTGTGGCCGGGGAGCTGTTTTTT.

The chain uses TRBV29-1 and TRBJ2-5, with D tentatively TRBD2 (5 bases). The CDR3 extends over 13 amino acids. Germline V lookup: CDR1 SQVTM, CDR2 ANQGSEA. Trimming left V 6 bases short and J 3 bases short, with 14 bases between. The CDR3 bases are TGCAGCGTCCCCGGGGAAAGGGAAGAGACCCAGTACTTC. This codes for CSVPGEREETQYF.

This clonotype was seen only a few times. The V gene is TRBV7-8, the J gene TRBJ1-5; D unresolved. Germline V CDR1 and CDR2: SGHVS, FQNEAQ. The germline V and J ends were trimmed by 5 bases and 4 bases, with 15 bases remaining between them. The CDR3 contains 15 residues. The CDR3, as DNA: TGTGCCAGCAGCGTTGGTTGGGGAAAAAATCAGCCCCAGCATTTT. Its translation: CASSVGWGKNQPQHF.

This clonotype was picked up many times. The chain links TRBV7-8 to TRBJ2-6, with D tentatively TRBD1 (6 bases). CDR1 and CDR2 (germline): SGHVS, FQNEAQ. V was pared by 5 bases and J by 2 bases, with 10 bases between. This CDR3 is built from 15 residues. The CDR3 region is CASSVQGTGANVLTF. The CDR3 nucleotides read TGTGCCAGCAGCGTACAGGGTACTGGGGCCAACGTCCTGACTTTC.

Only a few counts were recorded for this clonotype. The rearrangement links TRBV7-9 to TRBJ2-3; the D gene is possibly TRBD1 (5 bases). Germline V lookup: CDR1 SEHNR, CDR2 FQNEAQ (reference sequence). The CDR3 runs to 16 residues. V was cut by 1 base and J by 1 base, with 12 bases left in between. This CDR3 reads CASSLGGQGGTDTQYF. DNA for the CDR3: TGTGCCAGCAGCTTAGGGGGTCAGGGCGGCACAGATACGCAGTATTTT.

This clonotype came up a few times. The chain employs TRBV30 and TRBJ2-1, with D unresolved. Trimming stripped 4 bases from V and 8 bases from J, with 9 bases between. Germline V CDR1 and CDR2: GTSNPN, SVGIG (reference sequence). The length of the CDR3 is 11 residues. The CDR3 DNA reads TGTGCCTGGAATTTTGGGGATGAGCAGTTCTTC. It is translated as CAWNFGDEQFF.

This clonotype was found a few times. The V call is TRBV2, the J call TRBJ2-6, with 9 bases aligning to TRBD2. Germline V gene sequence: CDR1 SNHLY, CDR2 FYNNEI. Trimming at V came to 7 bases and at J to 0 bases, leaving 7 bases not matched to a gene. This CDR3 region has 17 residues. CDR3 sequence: CASNRLAVDSGANVLTF. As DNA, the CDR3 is TGTGCCAGCAATCGACTAGCGGTAGACTCTGGGGCCAACGTCCTGACTTTC.

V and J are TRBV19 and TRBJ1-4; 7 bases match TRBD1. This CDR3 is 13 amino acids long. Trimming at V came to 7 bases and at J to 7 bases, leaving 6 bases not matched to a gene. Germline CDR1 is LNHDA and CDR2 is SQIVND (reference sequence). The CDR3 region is CASIKGAGEKLFF. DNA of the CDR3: TGTGCCAGTATTAAGGGGGCCGGTGAAAAACTGTTTTTT. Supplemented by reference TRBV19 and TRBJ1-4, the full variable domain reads DGGITQSPKYLFRKEGQNVTLSCEQNLNHDAMYWYRQDPGQGLRLIYYSQIVNDFQKGDIAEGYSVSREKKESFPLTVTSAQKNPTAFYLCASIKGAGEKLFFGSGTQLSVL.

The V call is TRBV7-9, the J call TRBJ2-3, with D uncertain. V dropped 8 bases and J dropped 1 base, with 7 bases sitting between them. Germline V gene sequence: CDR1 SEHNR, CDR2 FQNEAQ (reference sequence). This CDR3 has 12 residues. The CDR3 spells CASPRGTDTQYF. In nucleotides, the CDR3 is TGTGCCAGCCCCCGGGGCACAGATACGCAGTATTTT.

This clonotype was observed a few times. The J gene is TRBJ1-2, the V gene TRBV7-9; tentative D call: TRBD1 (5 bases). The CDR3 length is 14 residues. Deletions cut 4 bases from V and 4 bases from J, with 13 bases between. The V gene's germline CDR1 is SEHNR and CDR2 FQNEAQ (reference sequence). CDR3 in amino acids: CASSYTGAAYGYTF. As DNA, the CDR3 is TGTGCCAGCAGCTATACTGGGGCGGCCTATGGCTACACCTTC.

The CDR3 loop is CASSPSWPLQLAQYF. The DNA of the CDR3 is TGTGCCAGCAGCCCTTCTTGGCCCCTCCAGTTGGCCCAGTACTTC. The chain couples TRBV28 to TRBJ2-5; D remains unclear. The CDR3 has 15 amino acids. V lost 6 bases and J lost 9, with 23 bases in between. CDR1 is MDHEN and CDR2 is SYDVKM in the germline V gene.